The sample holds many counts of the clone carrying this T cell receptor beta chain. The sample originates from a study of T-cell reconstitution after alpha-beta-depleted transplantation in children. TCRbeta library construction was performed incorporating unique molecular identifiers. MiXCR, run by TCRdb on the PCR reads, gives a single entry per CDR3 protein. The sample has some 200,000 distinct CDR3 sequences; around 8.4% are singletons. The ends lost 4 bases at V and 6 bases at J; junction bases unmatched: 11. The CDR3 contains 16 residues. The chain recombines TRBV12-3 or TRBV12-4 with TRBJ2-3, with 9 bases aligning to TRBD1. This clonotype was sampled from a male patient aged 2-10 years who had a stem cell transplant for acute myeloid leukemia, so the T cells may come from the graft donor. Sequencing was performed on PBMCs, mostly from graft donor cells, taken 360 days after TCRalphabeta/CD19-depleted stem cell transplant. CDR3 protein: CASSSGQGHTYDTQYF. The DNA for the CDR3 is TGTGCCAGCAGTTCCGGACAGGGGCACACATACGATACGCAGTATTTT.